Described below is a single TCR beta chain sequence and its context. The source of the sample is a study of OX40 agonist ivuxolimab in advanced cancers. Turning to the study itself: Eligibility rules accepted prior anti-PD-1, anti-PD-L1 or anti-CTLA-4 therapy, and over 35% had some.

Blood sampling took place at baseline, cycle 4 day 1, and cycle 7 day 1. Germline CDR1 is SQVTM and CDR2 is ANQGSEA. V shed 6 bases, J shed 2 bases, and the junction held 2 bases outside the gene matches. The CDR3 is 12 residues long. Generated by immunoSEQ multiplex PCR, the TCRdb table keeps only in-frame clones and is missing some. The table has tens of thousands of clones, roughly 84% seen once. The clonotype was recovered from an adult with an advanced solid tumor such as melanoma, head and neck, liver or kidney cancer. The sequencing here drew on CD4+ or CD8+ T cells sorted from blood, taken in a trial of the OX40 agonist ivuxolimab. The V gene is TRBV29-1, the J gene TRBJ2-3; TRBD1 matches 7 bases. CDR3 sequence: CSVGQATDTQYF. CDR3 sequence (DNA): TGCAGCGTCGGACAGGCCACAGATACGCAGTATTTT.